The clone carrying this TCR beta chain was counted many times. Antigen unknown. The germline CDR1 and CDR2 sequences are DFQATT and SNEGSKA (reference sequence). V was shortened by 5 bases and J by 0 bases, with 7 bases between the two germline ends. This CDR3 region has 12 residues. These data come from a study of neurological immune-mediated disorders. Points from the study as a whole: CDR3 amino acid sequences found in expanded clones were never shared across subjects, suggesting private repertoires in all groups. Phylogenetic grouping placed 18 of 34 multiple sclerosis patients' repertoires in one related-CDR3 cluster, a possible signature.

It was from 2 million PBMCs stored at -80 C that the unsorted libraries were obtained. By 5'RACE with 10-nucleotide random UMIs, the cDNA was made. TCRdb analysed the 5' RACE reads with MiXCR anew, one entry per CDR3 protein. Among fewer than 50,000 distinct CDR3 sequences listed, approximately 2.4% were seen once. The V and J genes are TRBV20-1 and TRBJ1-2, with D uncertain. Sequencing used PBMCs. The clonotype comes from a man aged 25-45 years with multiple sclerosis. The CDR3 sequence: CSASTSNYGYTF. CDR3 DNA: TGCAGTGCTTCCACCTCTAACTATGGCTACACCTTC.